The clone carrying this TCR beta chain was detected many times. The CDR3 consists of 14 residues. The V and J ends lost 4 bases and 4 bases, in that order; junction bases with no gene match: 3. The germline CDR1 and CDR2 sequences are SGHTA and FQGNSA. This entry is derived from a study of T-cell memory formation after mild COVID-19. TCRdb re-called the 5' RACE reads with MiXCR, one entry per CDR3 protein. The data contain approximately 46,000 distinct CDR3 sequences, roughly 7.2% of them singletons. The chain couples TRBV7-2 to TRBJ1-1; 10 bases are shared with TRBD1. Sequences were obtained from PBMCs or a T cell subset sorted from them (not recorded which). The receptor was isolated from an adult who had mild COVID-19 (a few samples of this study predate the infection). Cell type and time point are not known. The CDR3 sequence is CASSSTGGFTEAFF. In nucleotides, the CDR3 is TGTGCCAGCAGCTCGACAGGGGGCTTCACTGAAGCTTTCTTT. Using reference TRBV7-2 and TRBJ1-1 for the parts outside the CDR3, the full variable domain is GAGVSQSPSNKVTEKGKDVELRCDPISGHTALYWYRQSLGQGLEFLIYFQGNSAPDKSGLPSDRFSAERTGGSVSTLTIQRTQQEDSAVYLCASSSTGGFTEAFFGQGTRLTVV.